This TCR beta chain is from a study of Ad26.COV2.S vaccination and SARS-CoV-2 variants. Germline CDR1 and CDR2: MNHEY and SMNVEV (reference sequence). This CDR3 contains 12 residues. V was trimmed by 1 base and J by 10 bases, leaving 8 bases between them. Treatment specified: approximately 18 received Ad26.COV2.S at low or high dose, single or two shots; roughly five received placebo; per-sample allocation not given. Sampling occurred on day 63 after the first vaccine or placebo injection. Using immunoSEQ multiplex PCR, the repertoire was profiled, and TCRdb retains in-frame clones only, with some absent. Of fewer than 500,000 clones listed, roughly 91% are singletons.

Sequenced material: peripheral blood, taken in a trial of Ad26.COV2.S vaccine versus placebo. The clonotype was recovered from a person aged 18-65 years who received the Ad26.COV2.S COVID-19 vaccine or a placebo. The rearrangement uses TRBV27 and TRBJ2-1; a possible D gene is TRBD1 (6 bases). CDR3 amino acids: CASSLWGQEQFF. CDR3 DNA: TGTGCCAGCAGTTTATGGGGGCAAGAGCAGTTCTTC.